The 25 T cell receptor beta chains presented below share a single source sample, sequenced in a study of spatial heterogeneity in lung cancer. Time point here: sample taken at primary tumor resection. Tumor, nontumor lung or frozen PBMC supplied whole RNA that was sequenced unsorted. TCRdb recomputed calls from the 5' RACE reads with MiXCR, one row per CDR3 protein. Here the sample spans about 39,000 distinct CDR3 sequences, less than 6% being singletons. The material sequenced was PBMCs, taken at surgery. These receptor sequences come from a male donor with early-stage non-small cell lung cancer.

The chain joins TRBV20-1 to TRBJ2-7, with a possible D match to TRBD2 (5 bases). V lost 5 bases, J lost 3 bases, and 14 bases lay in between. The CDR3 extends over 13 amino acids. Germline V gene sequence: CDR1 DFQATT, CDR2 SNEGSKA (reference sequence). For the CDR3, the DNA is TGCAGTGCTCGCCGCGGGTTTGTCTACGAGCAGTACTTC. This translates into CSARRGFVYEQYF.

This clonotype was picked up many times. This chain joins TRBV27 and TRBJ1-1; weak D call: TRBD1 (5 bases). The V gene's germline CDR1 is MNHEY and CDR2 SMNVEV (reference sequence). The CDR3 is made up of 17 amino acids. V shed 5 bases and J shed 0 bases, with 19 bases lying between them. In DNA form, the CDR3 reads TGTGCCAGCAGTAGGGACTCGGGACCTGGTATGAACACTGAAGCTTTCTTT. Protein product: CASSRDSGPGMNTEAFF.

This clonotype was picked up many times. V gene TRBV7-9 combines with J gene TRBJ1-5, with D possibly TRBD1 on 5 matching bases. In germline, CDR1 is SEHNR, CDR2 FQNEAQ (reference sequence). This CDR3 region has 15 residues. Trimming removed 0 bases at V and 4 bases at J, with 10 bases between. CDR3 sequence: CASSLAGDRNQPQHF. Written as DNA, the CDR3 is TGTGCCAGCAGCTTAGCCGGGGACCGTAATCAGCCCCAGCATTTT.

The table lists this clonotype with many counts. The V call is TRBV29-1, the J call TRBJ1-4; unclear D gene. There are 11 residues in the CDR3. In germline, CDR1 is SQVTM, CDR2 ANQGSEA. CDR3 sequence (DNA): TGCAGGTGGCGCCGGGGTGAAAAACTGTTTTTT. It codes for CRWRRGEKLFF.

In this sample, this clonotype turned up many times. J is TRBJ2-7 and V is TRBV6-5, with TRBD2 matching over 13 bases. The CDR3 covers 16 residues. V shed 7 bases and J 0 bases; nucleotides not matched to a gene: 6. The V gene's germline CDR1 is MNHEY and CDR2 SVGAGI. The CDR3 region has the DNA TGTGCCAGCATCGGGACTAGCGGGGAGAGCTCCTACGAGCAGTACTTC. Translation gives CASIGTSGESSYEQYF.

In this sample, this clonotype turned up many times. The chain carries TRBV6-2 or TRBV6-3 and TRBJ1-5; 7 bases align to TRBD1. CDR3 length: 14 residues. V trimming: 6 bases; J trimming: 3 bases; junction bases outside the gene matches: 5. Germline V CDR1 and CDR2: MNHEY, SVGEGT. CDR3 amino acids: CASRAGQLNQPQHF. In nucleotides, the CDR3 is TGTGCCAGCAGGGCGGGACAGCTCAATCAGCCCCAGCATTTT.

This chain links TRBV12-5 with TRBJ2-3, with 10 bases fitting TRBD2. The CDR3 totals 15 residues. Germline assignment: CDR1 LGHNT and CDR2 FRNRAP. The CDR3 is CASTEAGGSADTQYF. The CDR3 bases are TGTGCCAGCACCGAAGCGGGGGGGTCCGCAGATACGCAGTATTTT.

In regard to this clonotype: Possible read error: a much larger clone is one base away. The conserved closing phenylalanine or tryptophan is absent in this CDR3, likely reflecting a read error. The V gene is TRBV6-2 or TRBV6-3, the J gene TRBJ2-1; a weak D match, TRBD1 (5 bases). CDR1 is MNHEY and CDR2 is SVGEGT in the germline V gene. This CDR3 has 12 residues. Trimming cost V 7 bases and J 3 bases, with 7 bases left between them. The CDR3 sequence: CASKDSYNEQFL. CDR3 sequence (DNA): TGTGCCAGCAAAGACAGCTACAATGAGCAGTTCTTA.

This clonotype was counted ten times or more. The chain recombines TRBV5-1 with TRBJ1-6; the D is unclear. The V and J ends lost 0 bases and 9 bases respectively, with 10 bases between them. Germline assignment: CDR1 SGHRS and CDR2 YFSETQ. The CDR3 has 14 amino acids. The CDR3 protein is CASSLVPEASPLHF. Written as DNA, the CDR3 is TGCGCCAGCAGCTTGGTCCCTGAAGCTTCACCCCTCCACTTT.

Many counts were recorded for this clonotype. The chain employs TRBV4-2 and TRBJ2-7; D possibly corresponds to TRBD1 (6 bases). CDR1 and CDR2 from the germline V gene are LGHNA and YNFKEQ. V was cut by 1 base and J by 7 bases, with 20 bases left in between. CDR3 length: 16 amino acids. The CDR3 coding sequence is TGTGCCAGCAGCCAAGTGTATGCAGGGGTCACCTTGGAGCAGTACTTC. As protein: CASSQVYAGVTLEQYF.

The chain joins TRBV27 to TRBJ2-7; D is unclear. The germline V and J ends were trimmed by 6 bases and 1 base, with 13 bases remaining between them. The V gene's germline CDR1 is MNHEY and CDR2 SMNVEV (reference sequence). The CDR3 length is 14 residues. CDR3 bases: TGTGCCAGCAGAGCCGAAGTAGTTTCCTACGAGCAGTACTTC. It yields the protein CASRAEVVSYEQYF.

This clonotype was picked up many times. The CDR3 here is CASSEELNTEAFF. CDR3 in DNA: TGTGCCAGCAGTGAAGAGTTGAACACTGAAGCTTTCTTT. The chain couples TRBV2 to TRBJ1-1, with D uncertain. CDR1 is SNHLY, CDR2 FYNNEI, per germline. This CDR3 spans 13 amino acids. V lost 1 base and J lost 0, with 3 bases in between.

This clonotype occurred many times. V is TRBV5-1 and J is TRBJ1-1, with 11 bases identical to TRBD1. CDR3 size: 13 residues. Germline CDR1 reads SGHRS; CDR2 reads YFSETQ. After removal of 4 bases from V and 8 bases from J, the junction contained 4 bases not matched to a gene. CDR3: CASSLGTGGEAFF. The CDR3 DNA reads as TGCGCCAGCAGCCTTGGGACAGGGGGGGAAGCTTTCTTT.

This clonotype was seen at least ten times. The V gene is TRBV5-1, the J gene TRBJ2-7, with 7 bases identical to TRBD1. From germline, CDR1 is SGHRS and CDR2 YFSETQ. J gave up 9 bases and V 3 bases, and 12 bases lay outside the gene matches. This CDR3 comprises 14 residues. The CDR3, as DNA: TGCGCCAGCAGCTCGGGACAGAGCCCCTGGGGGCAGTACTTC. Its protein product is CASSSGQSPWGQYF.

In its sample, this clonotype was seen a few times. The chain combines TRBV12-3 or TRBV12-4 with TRBJ1-1; possibly TRBD1 for D (5 bases). Between the trimmed V and J ends, which lost 3 bases and 4 bases, there was a span of 18 bases. The CDR3 totals 16 residues. The chain's CDR3 is CASSLNRRTSFTEAFF. The CDR3 nucleotides are TGTGCCAGCAGTTTGAACAGGCGCACTTCGTTCACTGAAGCTTTCTTT.

This clonotype was recorded many times. The chain couples TRBV10-2 to TRBJ1-5, with D possibly matching TRBD1 (6 bases). CDR1 and CDR2 from the germline V gene are WSHSY and SAAADI. CDR3 size: 16 residues. The ends were cut back, 6 bases at V and 2 bases at J, with 17 bases in the middle. This CDR3 is CASRSAGVGRNQPQHF. In nucleotides, the CDR3 is TGCGCCAGCAGGAGCGCAGGGGTCGGTCGCAATCAGCCCCAGCATTTT.

The rearrangement joins TRBV27 to TRBJ2-4, with D tentatively TRBD1 (6 bases). Germline CDR1 is MNHEY and CDR2 is SMNVEV (reference sequence). Trimming took 6 bases from V and 6 from J, leaving 15 bases between them. The CDR3 contains 14 residues. The CDR3 sequence: CASRQGESANIQYF. The CDR3, as DNA: TGTGCCAGCAGACAGGGCGAGTCGGCAAACATTCAGTACTTC.

This clonotype was recorded at least ten times. This sequence joins TRBV11-2 and TRBJ2-5, with 7 bases that match TRBD1. The germline gives CDR1 SGHAT, CDR2 FQNNGV. The CDR3 totals 13 residues. The trim removed 0 bases at V and 12 bases at J, leaving 7 bases unmatched. The chain's CDR3 is CASSLEDRIPKYF. The CDR3, as DNA: TGTGCCAGCAGCTTAGAGGACAGGATCCCAAAGTACTTC.

By sample share, this clonotype is medium-sized. The rearrangement joins TRBV29-1 to TRBJ1-1; D gene unclear. V was trimmed by 2 bases and J by 1 base, leaving 2 bases between them. Germline V gene data show CDR1 as SQVTM and CDR2 as ANQGSEA. This CDR3 comprises 11 residues. CDR3 nucleotide sequence: TGCAGCGTTGAATGGAACACTGAAGCTTTCTTT. Protein: CSVEWNTEAFF.

This clonotype was seen at least ten times. The rearrangement uses TRBV28 and TRBJ2-7; 9 nucleotides line up with TRBD2. CDR1 is MDHEN, CDR2 SYDVKM, per germline. The CDR3 consists of 15 residues. After removal of 7 bases from V and 5 bases from J, the junction contained 12 bases not matched to a gene. The CDR3 region has the DNA TGTGCCAGCAAAACCGGGACTAGCCGAACTGACGAGCAGTACTTC. Its translation is CASKTGTSRTDEQYF.

This clonotype has ten or more counts. V gene TRBV7-2 combines with J gene TRBJ2-1; TRBD2 matches 8 bases. The CDR3 loop spans 14 amino acids. Germline lookup yields CDR1 SGHTA and CDR2 FQGNSA. V dropped 8 bases and J dropped 5; count of bases not matched to a gene: 8. CDR3 amino acids: CASGGGPNNNEQFF. In nucleotides, the CDR3 is TGTGCCAGCGGCGGGGGGCCTAATAACAATGAGCAGTTCTTC.

This clonotype has at least ten counts. The V and J genes are TRBV9 and TRBJ1-1, with a possible D match to TRBD1 (6 bases). CDR1 is SGDLS, CDR2 YYNGEE, per germline. V lost 0 bases, J lost 0 bases, and 21 bases lay in between. The CDR3 covers 19 residues. CDR3 DNA: TGTGCCAGCAGCGTAGGAGGCAGGGGACGGGAAGGAATGAACACTGAAGCTTTCTTT. Its protein product is CASSVGGRGREGMNTEAFF. Full variable domain (remainder filled in from reference TRBV9 and TRBJ1-1): DSGVTQTPKHLITATGQRVTLRCSPRSGDLSVYWYQQSLDQGLQFLIQYYNGEERAKGNILERFSAQQFPDLHSELNLSSLELGDSALYFCASSVGGRGREGMNTEAFFGQGTRLTVV.

This clonotype was detected ten times or more. The CDR3 DNA reads as TGCAGTGCTCGGGACGATCGGGGAAAACTGTTTTTT. Translated: CSARDDRGKLFF. This chain joins TRBV20-1 and TRBJ1-4; the D gene is possibly TRBD1 (5 bases). CDR3 size: 12 residues. Germline V gene lookup returns CDR1 DFQATT and CDR2 SNEGSKA (reference sequence). The V end lost 5 bases, the J end lost 10 bases, and 14 bases lay between the germline ends.

This clonotype appeared many times. The chain carries TRBV9 and TRBJ2-5; 7 bases fit TRBD2. Germline loops: CDR1 SGDLS, CDR2 YYNGEE. This CDR3 contains 15 residues. The trim removed 4 bases at V and 2 bases at J, leaving 8 bases unmatched. CDR3 loop: CASSLPHSGQETQYF. CDR3 nucleotide sequence: TGTGCCAGCAGCCTCCCTCATAGCGGGCAAGAGACCCAGTACTTC. Using reference TRBV9 and TRBJ2-5 for the parts outside the CDR3, the full variable domain is DSGVTQTPKHLITATGQRVTLRCSPRSGDLSVYWYQQSLDQGLQFLIQYYNGEERAKGNILERFSAQQFPDLHSELNLSSLELGDSALYFCASSLPHSGQETQYFGPGTRLLVL.

This clonotype was seen at least ten times. This chain uses TRBV18 with TRBJ1-3, with D uncertain. With 3 bases removed from V and 3 bases from J, the gap between germline ends came to 12 bases. Germline V gene data show CDR1 as KGHSH and CDR2 as LQKENI. There are 15 residues in the CDR3. The CDR3: CASSPSLGFGNTIYF. Here the CDR3 DNA reads TGTGCCAGCTCACCGTCTCTGGGGTTTGGAAACACCATATATTTT.